This TCR beta chain was sequenced for a study of cytomegalovirus exposure and HLA in healthy donors. PCR used 60 Vbeta primers and 13 Jbeta primers. Only in-frame clones appear in the TCRdb table, and some are missing; sequencing was by immunoSEQ multiplex PCR. The table lists around 110,000 clones, around two thirds of them singletons. V shed 3 bases and J shed 1 base, with 12 bases lying between them. Germline values: CDR1 SNHLY, CDR2 FYNNEI. CDR3 length: 15 amino acids. As concerns this clone: Its antigen is unknown.

Study-wide results and caveats: Confirmation was obtained in vitro that a few CMV-associated chains are specific for CMV antigens.

The TCR sequence derives from a woman aged 40 to 50 in good health and CMV-seropositive. What was sequenced was PBMCs. The chain has TRBV2 and TRBJ1-2; D is perhaps TRBD1 (5 bases). CDR3 nucleotide sequence: TGTGCCAGCAGTGACGGTAGGGGTCTTAACTATGGCTACACCTTC. Amino acids: CASSDGRGLNYGYTF.